The next 4 T cell receptor beta chains were all read from a single sample in a study of T cell responses to AZD1222 COVID-19 vaccine. Profiling relied on immunoSEQ multiplex PCR, and the TCRdb table lists in-frame clones only, not all of them. The table has about 94,000 clones, 88% seen once. Source: peripheral blood, taken 28 days after the second AZD1222 dose. Receptor source: an adult who received the AZD1222 COVID-19 vaccine.

The count of this clone is one. This chain joins TRBV28 and TRBJ2-1; tentatively, D is TRBD1 (6 bases). The CDR3 has 15 residues. Trimming removed 5 bases at V and 5 bases at J, with 16 bases between. Per germline, CDR1 MDHEN and CDR2 SYDVKM. CDR3 nucleotide sequence: TGTGCCAGCAGTCCTAGGTGGGGGCAGGACAATGAGCAGTTCTTC. Residues: CASSPRWGQDNEQFF.

V and J are TRBV2 and TRBJ2-5; the match to TRBD2 covers 11 bases. This CDR3 has 15 amino acids. V lost 6 bases, J lost 1 base, and 4 bases stayed unmatched. CDR1 SNHLY and CDR2 FYNNEI come from the germline V gene. The CDR3 DNA is TGTGCCAGCAGAGCAGGGACTAGCGGCCAAGAGACCCAGTACTTC. Its protein product is CASRAGTSGQETQYF.

The chain uses TRBV27 and TRBJ2-7; 10 bases agree with TRBD2. The CDR3 covers 15 residues. CDR1 and CDR2 from the germline V gene are MNHEY and SMNVEV (reference sequence). V dropped 7 bases and J dropped 6; count of bases not matched to a gene: 12. In nucleotides, the CDR3 is TGTGCCAGCACCCCCTCCCCAGCGGGAGGGCTCGAGCAGTACTTC. Translated, it gives CASTPSPAGGLEQYF.

This clone was counted a few times. The gene calls are TRBV7-8 and TRBJ2-1; 15 nucleotides match TRBD2. Germline assignment: CDR1 SGHVS and CDR2 FQNEAQ. The CDR3 spans 18 residues. V lost 5 bases to trimming and J lost 4 bases; unmatched junction nucleotides: 9. In nucleotides, the CDR3 is TGTGCCAGCAGCCTACTAGGACTAGCGGGAGGGTTTTACAATGAGCAGTTCTTC. This gives the protein CASSLLGLAGGFYNEQFF.